This T cell receptor beta chain was documented in a study of CD8 T cell repertoires and HIV-1 epitope variants. Across the study: Twenty-five autologous and known Gag and Nef epitope variant peptides each stimulated T cells separately.

To note about this clone: Its antigen is still unknown. One end of the junction fails to match germline, which may point to a read error.

This CDR3 region has 16 residues. Germline lookup yields CDR1 SGHDT and CDR2 YYEEEE. The table came from immunoSEQ multiplex PCR; TCRdb's copy has only in-frame clones and leaves some out. This table has 4,500 to 6,000 clones, around 70% appearing once. V usage is TRBV5-6 and J usage is TRBJ1-2; D is undetermined. This TCR came from a male donor with HIV. Material: cultured CD8+ T cells derived from PBMCs. The CDR3 protein is CASSQDPPDLDYGYTF. As DNA, the CDR3 is TGCGCCAGCAGCCAAGATCCCCCAGACTTGGACTATGGCTACACCTTC. The full variable domain, completed using reference TRBV5-6 and TRBJ1-2, is DAGVTQSPTHLIKTRGQQVTLRCSPKSGHDTVSWYQQALGQGPQFIFQYYEEEERQRGNFPDRFSGHQFPNYSSELNVNALLLGDSALYLCASSQDPPDLDYGYTFGSGTRLTVV.